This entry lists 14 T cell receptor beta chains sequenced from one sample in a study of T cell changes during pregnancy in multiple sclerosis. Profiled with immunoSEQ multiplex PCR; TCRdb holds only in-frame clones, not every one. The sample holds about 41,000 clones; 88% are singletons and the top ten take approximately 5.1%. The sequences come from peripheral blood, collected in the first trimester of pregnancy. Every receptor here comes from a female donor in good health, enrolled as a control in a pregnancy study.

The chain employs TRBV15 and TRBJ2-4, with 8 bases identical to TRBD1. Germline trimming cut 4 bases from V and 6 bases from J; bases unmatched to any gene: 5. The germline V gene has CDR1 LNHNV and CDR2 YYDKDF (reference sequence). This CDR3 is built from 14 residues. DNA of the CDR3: TGTGCCACCAGCATAGGACAGGGAGTAAACATTCAGTACTTC. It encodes CATSIGQGVNIQYF.

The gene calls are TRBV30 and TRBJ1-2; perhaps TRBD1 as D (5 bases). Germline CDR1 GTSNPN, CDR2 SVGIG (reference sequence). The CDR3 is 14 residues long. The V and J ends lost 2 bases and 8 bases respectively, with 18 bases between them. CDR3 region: CAWSRGEGKRGYTF. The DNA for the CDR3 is TGTGCCTGGAGTCGGGGGGAAGGGAAGAGGGGCTACACCTTC.

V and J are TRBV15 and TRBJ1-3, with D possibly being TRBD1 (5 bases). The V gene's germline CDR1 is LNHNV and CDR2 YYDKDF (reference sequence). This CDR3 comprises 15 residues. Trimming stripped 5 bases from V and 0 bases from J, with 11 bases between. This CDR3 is CATSRGGTSGNTIYF. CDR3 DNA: TGTGCCACCAGCCGGGGCGGGACCTCTGGAAACACCATATATTTT.

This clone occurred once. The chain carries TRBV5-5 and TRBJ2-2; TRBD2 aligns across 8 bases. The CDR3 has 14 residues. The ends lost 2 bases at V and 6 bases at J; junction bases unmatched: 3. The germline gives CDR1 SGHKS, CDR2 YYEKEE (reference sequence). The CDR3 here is CASSFNGGAGELFF. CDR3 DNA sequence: TGTGCCAGCAGCTTCAACGGGGGGGCCGGGGAGCTGTTTTTT.

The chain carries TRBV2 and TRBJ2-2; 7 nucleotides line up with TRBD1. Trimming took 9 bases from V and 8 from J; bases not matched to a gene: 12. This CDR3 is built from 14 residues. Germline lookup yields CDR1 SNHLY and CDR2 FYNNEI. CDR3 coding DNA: TGTGCCAGTACAGGGGACGGTACGAGGGGGGAGCTGTTTTTT. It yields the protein CASTGDGTRGELFF.

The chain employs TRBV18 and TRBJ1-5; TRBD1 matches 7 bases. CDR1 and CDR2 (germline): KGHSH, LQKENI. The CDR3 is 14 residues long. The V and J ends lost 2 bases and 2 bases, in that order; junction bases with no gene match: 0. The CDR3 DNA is TGTGCCAGCTCACCAGACAGGGGCAATCAGCCCCAGCATTTT. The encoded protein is CASSPDRGNQPQHF.

The CDR3 is CASSSGTSGRAEDEQFF. The CDR3 nucleotides read TGTGCCAGCAGCTCCGGGACTAGCGGGAGGGCCGAGGATGAGCAGTTCTTC. The gene calls are TRBV7-8 and TRBJ2-1, with 16 bases matching TRBD2. Losses at the gene ends were 4 bases for V and 8 bases for J; bases not matched to a gene: 8. This CDR3 comprises 17 residues. Germline V lookup: CDR1 SGHVS, CDR2 FQNEAQ.

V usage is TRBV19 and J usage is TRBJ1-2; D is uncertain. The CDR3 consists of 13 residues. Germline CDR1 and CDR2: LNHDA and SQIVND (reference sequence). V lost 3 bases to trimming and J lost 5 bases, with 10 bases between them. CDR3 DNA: TGTGCCAGTAGTATTGACGGAGATTATGGCTACACCTTC. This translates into CASSIDGDYGYTF.

The CDR3 nucleotides are TGTGCCTGGAGTGTACAGGGGGGTCAGCCCCAGCATTTT. Translating it yields CAWSVQGGQPQHF. V gene TRBV30 combines with J gene TRBJ1-5, with TRBD1 matching 8 bases. Per germline, CDR1 GTSNPN and CDR2 SVGIG (reference sequence). The CDR3 loop spans 13 amino acids. V dropped 0 bases and J dropped 6; count of bases not matched to a gene: 1.

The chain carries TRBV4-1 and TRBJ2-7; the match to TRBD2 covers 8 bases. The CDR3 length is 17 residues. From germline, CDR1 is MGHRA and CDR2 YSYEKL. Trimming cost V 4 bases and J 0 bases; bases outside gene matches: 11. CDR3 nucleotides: TGCGCCAGCAGCCCGGGAGGGCTAGCGGACTACTCCTACGAGCAGTACTTC. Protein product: CASSPGGLADYSYEQYF.

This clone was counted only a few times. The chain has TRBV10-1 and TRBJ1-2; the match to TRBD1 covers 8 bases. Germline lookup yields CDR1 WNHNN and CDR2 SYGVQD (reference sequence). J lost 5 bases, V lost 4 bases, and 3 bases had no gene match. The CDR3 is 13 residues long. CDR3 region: CASSAGGSYGYTF. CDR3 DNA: TGCGCCAGCAGTGCAGGGGGCTCGTATGGCTACACCTTC.

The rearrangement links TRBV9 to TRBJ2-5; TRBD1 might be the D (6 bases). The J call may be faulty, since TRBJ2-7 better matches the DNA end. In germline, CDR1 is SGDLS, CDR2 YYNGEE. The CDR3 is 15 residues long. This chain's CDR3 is CASSVAMAGDHEQYF. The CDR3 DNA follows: TGTGCCAGCAGCGTAGCTATGGCAGGGGATCACGAGCAGTACTTC.

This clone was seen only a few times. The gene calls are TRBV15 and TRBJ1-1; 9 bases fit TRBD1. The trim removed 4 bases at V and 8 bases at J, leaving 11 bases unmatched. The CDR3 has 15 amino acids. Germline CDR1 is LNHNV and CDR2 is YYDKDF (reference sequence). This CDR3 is CATSINTGGASEAFF. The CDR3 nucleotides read TGTGCCACCAGCATCAATACAGGGGGCGCGTCCGAAGCTTTCTTT. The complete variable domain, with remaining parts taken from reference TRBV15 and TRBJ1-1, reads DAMVIQNPRYQVTQFGKPVTLSCSQTLNHNVMYWYQQKSSQAPKLLFHYYDKDFNNEADTPDNFQSRRPNTSFCFLDIRSPGLGDTAMYLCATSINTGGASEAFFGQGTRLTVV.

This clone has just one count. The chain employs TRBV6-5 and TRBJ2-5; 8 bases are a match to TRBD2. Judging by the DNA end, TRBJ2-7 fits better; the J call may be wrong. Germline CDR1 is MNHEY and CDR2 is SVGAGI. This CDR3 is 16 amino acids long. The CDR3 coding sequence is TGTGCCAGCAGTTACTCGACGGGCGGGAGGTCCTACGAGCAGTACTTC. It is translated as CASSYSTGGRSYEQYF.